The T cell receptor (beta chain) described here comes from a study of T cells in localized non-small cell lung cancer. Here immunoSEQ multiplex PCR was the method, and the copy in TCRdb shows in-frame clones only, minus some. The table shows roughly 20,000 clones, with about 91% occurring only once. In regard to this clone: Its antigen remains unknown.

Points from the study as a whole: Higher blood T cell density went with longer overall survival. Among the top 100 tumor clones, a median about 60 appeared in adjacent lung.

The clonotype was recovered from a man aged 40-75 years with stage I lung adenocarcinoma. The sequences come from peripheral blood, collected before any cancer treatment.

The CDR3 nucleotides read TGTGCCAGCAGCTTGCGGGGCCCGAACACCGGGGAGCTGTTTTTT. Translating it yields CASSLRGPNTGELFF. The chain is built from TRBV28 and TRBJ2-2; D is possibly TRBD2 (6 bases). This CDR3 has 15 amino acids. CDR1 and CDR2 from the germline V gene are MDHEN and SYDVKM. V was shortened by 6 bases and J by 0 bases, with 11 bases between the two germline ends. The entire variable domain, with the rest obtained from reference TRBV28 and TRBJ2-2, is as follows: DVKVTQSSRYLVKRTGEKVFLECVQDMDHENMFWYRQDPGLGLRLIYFSYDVKMKEKGDIPEGYSVSREKKERFSLILESASTNQTSMYLCASSLRGPNTGELFFGEGSRLTVL.